This TCR beta chain was captured by sequencing in a study of molecular identifiers for immune sequencing clone quantification. General observations from the study: The study found clones above 20 RNA copies held over 98% of effector molecules and under 1% in naive cells. Identical TCR molecules can share a barcode, and this sharing could underestimate highly expanded clone sizes.

The length of the CDR3 is 13 residues. V was cut by 4 bases and J by 4 bases, with 11 bases left in between. Germline V gene lookup returns CDR1 SGDLS and CDR2 YYNGEE. In regard to this clonotype: Its specificity is unknown.

For bulk TCR libraries, previously described methods and listed TCR primers were used. TCRdb fed the PCR reads into MiXCR, producing one record per CDR3 protein. The sample carries about 510,000 distinct CDR3 sequences, 25% recorded once. This chain uses TRBV9 with TRBJ1-2; D gene unclear. This clonotype was sampled from a human donor in good health. Some libraries in this study had Jurkat cell RNA spiked in. Sequences were obtained from naive CD8+ T cells from blood, with Jurkat cell RNA spiked in. Stated subset: FACS-sorted CD8+CD4-CCR7+CD45RA+ naive T cells. CDR3 bases: TGTGCCAGCAGCTCTGGCAGTGGCTATGGCTACACCTTC. It encodes CASSSGSGYGYTF.